Following are 30 T cell receptor beta chains from one sample sequenced in a study of cytomegalovirus exposure and HLA in healthy donors. Use of 60 Vbeta and 13 Jbeta primers characterized the PCR. This table comes from immunoSEQ multiplex PCR, and its TCRdb copy is limited to in-frame clones, with some not included. The sample has approximately 100,000 clones; around 10% are singletons. The sequencing sample was made of PBMCs. The receptors stem from a man between 50 and 59 years old in good health and CMV-seropositive.

A few counts support this clone. The chain employs TRBV28 and TRBJ1-5; no definite D call. The CDR3 consists of 14 residues. V dropped 6 bases and J dropped 2 bases, with 11 bases sitting between them. Germline assignment: CDR1 MDHEN and CDR2 SYDVKM. The CDR3: CASSHRLGNQPQHF. The CDR3, as DNA: TGTGCCAGCAGCCATCGACTTGGCAATCAGCCCCAGCATTTT.

This clone appeared once. This rearrangement joins TRBV21-1 to TRBJ2-7; the table calls TRBD1, which could not be checked here. TRBV21-1 is shown as a pseudogene. CDR3 length: 13 amino acids. CDR3 protein: CASSKGGQGSRYF. CDR3 bases: TGTGCCAGCAGCAAAGGGGGACAGGGTAGTCGGTACTTC.

The chain recombines TRBV7-8 with TRBJ2-7, with TRBD2 as a possible D gene (5 bases). Trimming pared 1 base from V and 7 bases from J, leaving 11 bases between. The CDR3 consists of 13 residues. The germline V gene encodes CDR1 SGHVS and CDR2 FQNEAQ. As DNA, the CDR3 is TGTGCCAGCAGCTTAGGGACCTCGGGAGAGCAGTACTTC. It is translated as CASSLGTSGEQYF.

CDR3 sequence reads: CASSKGGRGQGVLNTEAFF. The DNA of the CDR3 is TGTGCCAGCAGCAAAGGCGGGAGGGGACAGGGGGTGCTGAACACTGAAGCTTTCTTT. This sequence joins TRBV21-1 and TRBJ1-1; TRBD1 was called by the table and not checked on the DNA. TRBV21-1 constitutes a pseudogene. The CDR3 runs 19 residues.

The V and J genes are TRBV11-2 and TRBJ2-1; D is perhaps TRBD1 (6 bases). The V and J ends lost 0 bases and 8 bases respectively, with 11 bases between them. This CDR3 is built from 14 residues. Germline loops: CDR1 SGHAT, CDR2 FQNNGV. The CDR3 region is CASSLDLEGDEQFF. The CDR3 bases are TGTGCCAGCAGCTTAGATCTTGAGGGGGATGAGCAGTTCTTC.

The chain couples TRBV6-5 to TRBJ2-5, with D perhaps matching TRBD2 (6 bases). With 6 bases removed from V and 1 base from J, the gap between germline ends came to 9 bases. The germline V gene encodes CDR1 MNHEY and CDR2 SVGAGI. This CDR3 has 13 residues. For the CDR3, the DNA is TGTGCCAGCAGCCTGGGACTCCAAGAGACCCAGTACTTC. It encodes CASSLGLQETQYF.

There are a few counts of this clone. The genes are TRBV6-5 and TRBJ2-2, with 8 bases matching TRBD2. Germline CDR1 is MNHEY and CDR2 is SVGAGI. There are 15 residues in the CDR3. V shed 4 bases and J 4 bases; nucleotides not matched to a gene: 5. The CDR3 loop is CASSSLAGRTGELFF. The CDR3 bases are TGTGCCAGCAGTTCTTTAGCGGGACGCACCGGGGAGCTGTTTTTT.

This clone was detected only a few times. The V gene is TRBV28, the J gene TRBJ2-1, with D uncertain. CDR1 and CDR2 from the germline V gene are MDHEN and SYDVKM. This CDR3 is built from 15 residues. Trimming stripped 6 bases from V and 6 bases from J, with 18 bases between. CDR3 bases: TGTGCCAGCAGCTTGTCGAGCCCCCCGTCCAATGAGCAGTTCTTC. This translates into CASSLSSPPSNEQFF.

The chain links TRBV6-1 to TRBJ2-1; TRBD2 matches at 9 bases. The germline gives CDR1 MNHNS, CDR2 SASEGT. V was clipped by 11 bases and J by 2 bases; unmatched bases: 4. The CDR3 extends over 13 amino acids. CDR3 region: CAGAGGPYNEQFF. CDR3 bases: TGTGCCGGAGCGGGAGGTCCCTACAATGAGCAGTTCTTC.

This clone was recorded a few times. This chain uses TRBV10-3 with TRBJ2-2; TRBD1 matches 10 bases. The CDR3 is made up of 15 amino acids. Germline CDR1 and CDR2: ENHRY and SYGVKD. V shed 6 bases and J 3 bases; nucleotides not matched to a gene: 4. CDR3 bases: TGTGCCATCAGGGCCGGGACAGGGGACACCGGGGAGCTGTTTTTT. This codes for CAIRAGTGDTGELFF.

This clone was observed a handful of times. This sequence joins TRBV6-1 and TRBJ2-1; a possible D gene is TRBD1 (5 bases). The CDR3 totals 13 residues. Trimming took off 4 bases at V and 3 bases at J, with 7 bases between the two ends. CDR1 and CDR2 from the germline V gene are MNHNS and SASEGT. Here the CDR3 DNA reads TGTGCCAGCAGTGGACAGATCTACAATGAGCAGTTCTTC. The encoded protein is CASSGQIYNEQFF.

This clone showed up just a few times. This CDR3 is CASSESKSTDTQYF. In DNA, the CDR3 is TGCGCCAGCAGTGAGTCCAAAAGCACAGATACGCAGTATTTT. The J gene is TRBJ2-3, the V gene TRBV10-1, with D unclear. The ends were cut back, 0 bases at V and 0 bases at J, with 4 bases in the middle. The germline gives CDR1 WNHNN, CDR2 SYGVQD (reference sequence). The CDR3 runs 14 residues.

The V gene is TRBV10-3, the J gene TRBJ1-5; TRBD1 is a possible D gene (5 bases). Germline V lookup: CDR1 ENHRY, CDR2 SYGVKD. The CDR3 contains 16 residues. V was trimmed by 4 bases and J by 0 bases, leaving 13 bases between them. As DNA, the CDR3 is TGTGCCATCAGTGTGGGAGGGACGGATAGCAATCAGCCCCAGCATTTT. Protein sequence: CAISVGGTDSNQPQHF.

This clone was seen more than once but under ten times. The chain is built from TRBV18 and TRBJ1-2; tentatively, D is TRBD1 (5 bases). CDR3 length equals 13 residues. The V gene's germline CDR1 is KGHSH and CDR2 LQKENI. Trimming took off 2 bases at V and 6 bases at J, with 10 bases between the two ends. The DNA of the CDR3 is TGTGCCAGCTCACCAGCGGGGGGGAATGGCTACACCTTC. It translates to CASSPAGGNGYTF. Full variable domain (outside the CDR3, taken from reference TRBV18 and TRBJ1-2): NAGVMQNPRHLVRRRGQEARLRCSPMKGHSHVYWYRQLPEEGLKFMVYLQKENIIDESGMPKERFSAEFPKEGPSILRIQQVVRGDSAAYFCASSPAGGNGYTFGSGTRLTVV.

The table lists this clone with a few counts. The chain uses TRBV29-1 and TRBJ2-7; the D is unclear. This CDR3 comprises 13 residues. Germline CDR1 and CDR2: SQVTM and ANQGSEA. V lost 4 bases and J 0 bases, leaving 10 bases between the germline ends. The CDR3 sequence is CSVGYVYSYEQYF. In DNA form, the CDR3 reads TGCAGCGTTGGGTACGTCTACTCCTACGAGCAGTACTTC.

This clone was seen more than once but under ten times. This chain links TRBV7-9 with TRBJ2-1; TRBD2 matches at 7 bases. Germline V lookup: CDR1 SEHNR, CDR2 FQNEAQ (reference sequence). CDR3 length: 16 residues. Losses at the gene ends were 0 bases for V and 5 bases for J; bases not matched to a gene: 7. The CDR3 nucleotides read TGTGCCAGCAGCTTAGCGGGAGGGTGGGGGAACAATGAGCAGTTCTTC. As protein: CASSLAGGWGNNEQFF.

This clone was recorded a few times. The chain carries TRBV5-6 and TRBJ2-3; a weak D match, TRBD2 (7 bases). Germline lookup yields CDR1 SGHDT and CDR2 YYEEEE. This CDR3 comprises 15 residues. The V end was cut by 4 bases, the J end by 3 bases, with 15 bases between. In nucleotides, the CDR3 is TGTGCCAGCAGCCCCGGGGGCGGGAGAACAGATACGCAGTATTTT. The encoded protein is CASSPGGGRTDTQYF.

The V gene is TRBV7-2, the J gene TRBJ2-2; D not certain. Germline CDR1 and CDR2: SGHTA and FQGNSA. The CDR3 is 12 amino acids. V shed 5 bases and J shed 6 bases, with 7 bases lying between them. The CDR3 reads CASSLPPGELFF. CDR3 DNA sequence: TGTGCCAGCAGCCTTCCCCCCGGGGAGCTGTTTTTT.

The V call is TRBV7-9, the J call TRBJ1-1; TRBD1 might be the D (6 bases). The CDR3 totals 11 residues. Germline CDR1 is SEHNR and CDR2 is FQNEAQ (reference sequence). The germline V and J ends were trimmed by 4 bases and 11 bases, with 11 bases remaining between them. DNA for the CDR3: TGTGCCAGCAGCTCCGGACAGAGGGCTTTCTTT. Its protein is CASSSGQRAFF.

The chain employs TRBV5-1 and TRBJ1-4; 7 bases are a match to TRBD1. The V gene end was trimmed by 1 base and the J gene end by 0 bases; junction bases not matched to a gene: 9. This CDR3 region has 18 residues. In germline, CDR1 is SGHRS, CDR2 YFSETQ. The DNA of the CDR3 is TGCGCCAGCAGCTTGCGACAGGGTACTCTTGCAACTAATGAAAAACTGTTTTTT. This encodes CASSLRQGTLATNEKLFF.

This clone was counted between two and nine times. This chain links TRBV15 with TRBJ1-2; D is possibly TRBD1 (6 bases). From germline, CDR1 is LNHNV and CDR2 YYDKDF (reference sequence). The V gene lost 0 bases and the J gene lost 7 bases, with 9 bases spanning the gap. This CDR3 comprises 13 residues. CDR3 in amino acids: CATSRDPGAGYTF. The CDR3 DNA reads TGTGCCACCAGCAGAGATCCAGGGGCTGGCTACACCTTC.

The J gene is TRBJ2-5, the V gene TRBV2; D remains ambiguous. The end of the DNA aligns better with TRBJ2-7, so the J call may be wrong. CDR1 and CDR2 (germline): SNHLY, FYNNEI. The CDR3 has 12 amino acids. The CDR3 protein is CASSVVGYEQYF. The CDR3 nucleotides are TGTGCCAGCAGTGTGGTGGGCTACGAGCAGTACTTC.

The rearrangement uses TRBV2 and TRBJ2-5, with TRBD1 matching over 10 bases. The CDR3 runs 15 residues. Germline V gene lookup returns CDR1 SNHLY and CDR2 FYNNEI. V lost 4 bases to trimming and J lost 7 bases; unmatched junction nucleotides: 9. The CDR3 DNA is TGTGCCAGCAGTGTGAGGACAGGGGGTTTTGGGACCCAGTACTTC. It translates to CASSVRTGGFGTQYF. The variable domain in full, completed from reference TRBV2 and TRBJ2-5, reads EPEVTQTPSHQVTQMGQEVILRCVPISNHLYFYWYRQILGQKVEFLVSFYNNEISEKSEIFDDQFSVERPDGSNFTLKIRSTKLEDSAMYFCASSVRTGGFGTQYFGPGTRLLVL.

The chain has TRBV6-5 and TRBJ2-7; 9 bases line up with TRBD2. The CDR3 is made up of 15 amino acids. After removal of 0 bases from V and 1 base from J, the junction contained 1 base not matched to a gene. Germline V gene lookup returns CDR1 MNHEY and CDR2 SVGAGI. CDR3 sequence: CASSYSTSGSYEQYF. The CDR3 DNA sequence: TGTGCCAGCAGTTACTCGACTAGCGGTTCCTACGAGCAGTACTTC.

The chain couples TRBV6-1 to TRBJ2-7, with 9 bases lining up with TRBD2. Germline assignment: CDR1 MNHNS and CDR2 SASEGT. Unmatched junction bases numbered 4, after V lost 1 base and J lost 3 bases. This CDR3 has 15 amino acids. The CDR3 loop is CASSEGTSAYYEQYF. The CDR3 DNA follows: TGTGCCAGCAGTGAAGGGACTAGCGCGTACTACGAGCAGTACTTC.

V is TRBV28 and J is TRBJ1-1; D is perhaps TRBD1 (6 bases). This CDR3 contains 15 residues. Germline CDR1 is MDHEN and CDR2 is SYDVKM. The V and J ends lost 1 base and 6 bases respectively, with 15 bases between them. Here the CDR3 DNA reads TGTGCCAGCAGTTTATTCGGACAGTTAAACTCTGAAGCTTTCTTT. This gives the protein CASSLFGQLNSEAFF.

This clone was detected a few times. The V call is TRBV30, the J call TRBJ2-1; the D is unclear. V was pared by 3 bases and J by 0 bases, with 9 bases between. CDR3 size: 14 residues. Per germline, CDR1 GTSNPN and CDR2 SVGIG (reference sequence). The CDR3 coding sequence is TGTGCCTGGAGAGTGTTGAGCTCCTACAATGAGCAGTTCTTC. It is translated as CAWRVLSSYNEQFF. Full variable domain (rest looked up from reference TRBV30 and TRBJ2-1): SQTIHQWPATLVQPVGSPLSLECTVEGTSNPNLYWYRQAAGRGLQLLFYSVGIGQISSEVPQNLSASRPQDRQFILSSKKLLLSDSGFYLCAWRVLSSYNEQFFGPGTRLTVL.

This clone has just a few counts. This chain links TRBV28 with TRBJ1-3, with TRBD1 identical over 7 bases. This CDR3 is built from 14 residues. Unmatched junction bases numbered 6, after V lost 6 bases and J lost 4 bases. Germline V gives CDR1 MDHEN, CDR2 SYDVKM. CDR3: CASRTTGPGNTIYF. The CDR3 DNA reads TGTGCCAGCAGGACGACAGGGCCGGGAAACACCATATATTTT.

The chain's CDR3 is CASSWGEWETQYF. DNA for the CDR3: TGTGCCAGCAGTTGGGGGGAATGGGAGACCCAGTACTTC. V and J are TRBV6-6 and TRBJ2-5, with a weak D call TRBD2 (6 bases). The CDR3 is made up of 13 amino acids. Trimming pared 4 bases from V and 5 bases from J, leaving 11 bases between. Looked up from germline, CDR1 is MNHNY and CDR2 is SVGAGI (reference sequence).

This clone was observed a few times. The J gene is TRBJ1-4, the V gene TRBV20-1; the match to TRBD1 covers 7 bases. The CDR3 extends over 11 amino acids. Germline CDR1 DFQATT, CDR2 SNEGSKA (reference sequence). V was pared by 2 bases and J by 14 bases, with 5 bases of the junction left unmatched. The CDR3 is CSARPTGRLFF. Written as DNA, the CDR3 is TGCAGTGCTAGACCGACAGGGCGGCTGTTTTTT.